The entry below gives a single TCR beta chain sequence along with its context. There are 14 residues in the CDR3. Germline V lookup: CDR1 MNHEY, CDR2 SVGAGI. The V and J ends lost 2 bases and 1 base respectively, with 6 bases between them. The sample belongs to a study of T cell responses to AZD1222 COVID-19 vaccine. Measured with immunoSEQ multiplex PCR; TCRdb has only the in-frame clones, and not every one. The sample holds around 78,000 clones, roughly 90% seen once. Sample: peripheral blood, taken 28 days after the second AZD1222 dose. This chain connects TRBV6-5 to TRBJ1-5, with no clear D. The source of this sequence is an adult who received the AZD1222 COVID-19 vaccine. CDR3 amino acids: CASSYGRSNQPQHF. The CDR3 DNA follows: TGTGCCAGCAGTTACGGGCGGAGCAATCAGCCCCAGCATTTT.